This is a list of T cell receptor beta chains from one sample in a study of cytomegalovirus exposure and HLA in healthy donors. Libraries were prepared by immunoSEQ multiplex PCR; TCRdb keeps only in-frame clonotypes and omits some of them. This repertoire shows about 240,000 clones, about 80% found once; its top ten account for around 8.3%. Sequenced sample: PBMCs. All receptors derive from an older woman in good health and CMV-seropositive. Each CDR3 is given with its conserved first and last residue. The order of the fields is J gene, D gene, clone size, V gene, CDR3 DNA, CDR3 protein. The D gene is left open where the match is weak. Only part of the rows carry a size: once, few, many, or a class if the clone is expanded.

J gene: TRBJ2-7; D gene: .; clone size: few; V gene: TRBV10-3; CDR3 DNA: TGTGCCATCAGTGATACTCGTTTGGGCCCCGGGCAGTACTTC; CDR3 protein: CAISDTRLGPGQYF
J gene: TRBJ2-7; D gene: .; clone size: few; V gene: TRBV29-1; CDR3 DNA: TGCAGCGTTGAAACGCTAGCTTCCTACGAGCAGTACTTC; CDR3 protein: CSVETLASYEQYF
J gene: TRBJ1-1; D gene: .; clone size: .; V gene: TRBV27; CDR3 DNA: TGTGCCAGCAGTTTCGTAGGGAGCACTGAAGCTTTCTTT; CDR3 protein: CASSFVGSTEAFF
J gene: TRBJ1-5; D gene: .; clone size: once; V gene: TRBV5-6; CDR3 DNA: TGTGCCAGCAGCTTACAGGGTCGGCAGAGGAGAGACCTCAATCAGCCCCAGCATTTT; CDR3 protein: CASSLQGRQRRDLNQPQHF
J gene: TRBJ1-4; D gene: TRBD1; clone size: .; V gene: TRBV11-2; CDR3 DNA: TGTGCCAGCAGCGCGGACAGGTTTTATGCAACTAATGAAAAACTGTTTTTT; CDR3 protein: CASSADRFYATNEKLFF
J gene: TRBJ1-3; D gene: TRBD1; clone size: few; V gene: TRBV28; CDR3 DNA: TGTGCCAGCAGTCTCACAGGGGCTGGAAACACCATATATTTT; CDR3 protein: CASSLTGAGNTIYF
J gene: TRBJ2-1; D gene: TRBD1; clone size: .; V gene: TRBV27; CDR3 DNA: TGTGCCAGCAGTCCGTCAGGGACAGGGTCCTACAATGAGCAGTTCTTC; CDR3 protein: CASSPSGTGSYNEQFF
J gene: TRBJ2-3; D gene: TRBD2; clone size: once; V gene: TRBV5-1; CDR3 DNA: TGCGCCAGCAGCTGGACTAGCGGGGCTAGCACAGATACGCAGTATTTT; CDR3 protein: CASSWTSGASTDTQYF
J gene: TRBJ2-7; D gene: .; clone size: few; V gene: TRBV2; CDR3 DNA: TGTGCCAGCAGTGAACTCTCCGAGCAGTACTTC; CDR3 protein: CASSELSEQYF
J gene: TRBJ1-1; D gene: .; clone size: .; V gene: TRBV9; CDR3 DNA: TGTGCCAGCAGCCCAAGACAGATGAACACTGAAGCTTTCTTT; CDR3 protein: CASSPRQMNTEAFF
J gene: TRBJ1-4; D gene: TRBD1; clone size: few; V gene: TRBV2; CDR3 DNA: TGTGCCAGCAAGGACAGGGGCCTTGAAAAACTGTTTTTT; CDR3 protein: CASKDRGLEKLFF
J gene: TRBJ1-1; D gene: .; clone size: few; V gene: TRBV6-6; CDR3 DNA: TGTGCCAGCAGTTACTTGGGGCTTGCGAACACTGAAGCTTTCTTT; CDR3 protein: CASSYLGLANTEAFF
J gene: TRBJ1-1; D gene: .; clone size: .; V gene: TRBV28; CDR3 DNA: TGTGCCAGCAGTTTATCCCTCCCTGAAGCTTTCTTT; CDR3 protein: CASSLSLPEAFF
J gene: TRBJ1-1; D gene: .; clone size: .; V gene: TRBV27; CDR3 DNA: TGTGCCAGCCGCCAGGGTGGCACTGAAGCTTTCTTT; CDR3 protein: CASRQGGTEAFF
J gene: TRBJ2-7; D gene: TRBD1; clone size: .; V gene: TRBV25-1; CDR3 DNA: TGTGCCAGCAGTAAGGAACAGGGGGCTTACGAGCAGTACTTC; CDR3 protein: CASSKEQGAYEQYF
J gene: TRBJ1-2; D gene: .; clone size: .; V gene: TRBV5-1; CDR3 DNA: TGCGCCAGCAGCTTGGGAGGCTTTTCTAACTATGGCTACACCTTC; CDR3 protein: CASSLGGFSNYGYTF
J gene: TRBJ2-1; D gene: .; clone size: .; V gene: TRBV13; CDR3 DNA: TGTGCCAGCAGCCTCGGGGATGAGCAGTTCTTC; CDR3 protein: CASSLGDEQFF
J gene: TRBJ2-7; D gene: TRBD2; clone size: .; V gene: TRBV6-5; CDR3 DNA: TGTGCCAGCAGTTATACTAGCGGACCCTACGAACAGTACTTC; CDR3 protein: CASSYTSGPYEQYF
J gene: TRBJ2-1; D gene: .; clone size: .; V gene: TRBV5-4; CDR3 DNA: TGTGCCAGCAGCCCCGAGGGTGGCTCCTACAATGAGCAGTTCTTC; CDR3 protein: CASSPEGGSYNEQFF
J gene: TRBJ2-1; D gene: .; clone size: .; V gene: TRBV6-5; CDR3 DNA: TGTGCCAGCACCCAACGACAGGCGGACAATGAGCAGTTCTTC; CDR3 protein: CASTQRQADNEQFF
J gene: TRBJ2-7; D gene: TRBD1; clone size: .; V gene: TRBV18; CDR3 DNA: TGTGCCAGCTCACCACCAAACAGGGGCTCCTACGAGCAGTACTTC; CDR3 protein: CASSPPNRGSYEQYF
J gene: TRBJ2-3; D gene: .; clone size: once; V gene: TRBV25-1; CDR3 DNA: TGTGCCAGCAGTGATAGAGGGGGTATCAGCACAGATACGCAGTATTTT; CDR3 protein: CASSDRGGISTDTQYF
J gene: TRBJ1-2; D gene: .; clone size: .; V gene: TRBV6-1; CDR3 DNA: TGTGCCAGCACCGCCAGGTGGGGGCTCTATGGCTACACCTTC; CDR3 protein: CASTARWGLYGYTF
J gene: TRBJ2-3; D gene: .; clone size: .; V gene: TRBV7-2; CDR3 DNA: TGTGCCAGCAGCAGAGGACTTCCAGATGCGCAGTATTTT; CDR3 protein: CASSRGLPDAQYF
J gene: TRBJ2-2; D gene: .; clone size: .; V gene: TRBV5-1; CDR3 DNA: TGCGCCAGCAGCTTGGGCAGGGACACCGGGGAGCTGTTTTTT; CDR3 protein: CASSLGRDTGELFF
J gene: TRBJ2-1; D gene: .; clone size: .; V gene: TRBV12-5; CDR3 DNA: TGTGCTAGTGGTCCTGGGCAGGGGCAGTTCTTC; CDR3 protein: CASGPGQGQFF
J gene: TRBJ1-1; D gene: .; clone size: .; V gene: TRBV6-6; CDR3 DNA: TGTGCCAGCAGTTACCAGGGGCCCCACACTGAAGCTTTCTTT; CDR3 protein: CASSYQGPHTEAFF
J gene: TRBJ2-7; D gene: TRBD2; clone size: .; V gene: TRBV18; CDR3 DNA: TGTGCCAGCTCACCACCGGGACTAGCGAATACCTACGAGCAGTACTTC; CDR3 protein: CASSPPGLANTYEQYF
J gene: TRBJ2-1; D gene: TRBD1; clone size: once; V gene: TRBV11-1; CDR3 DNA: TGTGCCAGCAGCAATTCCGGGACAGGGGATGAGCAGTTCTTC; CDR3 protein: CASSNSGTGDEQFF
J gene: TRBJ1-5; D gene: TRBD1; clone size: once; V gene: TRBV18; CDR3 DNA: TGTGCCAGCTCAGACCAGGGGGCAAGCAATCAGCCCCAGCATTTT; CDR3 protein: CASSDQGASNQPQHF
J gene: TRBJ2-7; D gene: .; clone size: many; V gene: TRBV5-4; CDR3 DNA: TGTGCCAGCACTCACCCCGGGACCTACGAGCAGTACTTC; CDR3 protein: CASTHPGTYEQYF
J gene: TRBJ1-1; D gene: .; clone size: .; V gene: TRBV19; CDR3 DNA: TGTGCCAGTAGTCCTCGGGTGTGGACTGAAGCTTTCTTT; CDR3 protein: CASSPRVWTEAFF
J gene: TRBJ1-2; D gene: .; clone size: .; V gene: TRBV30; CDR3 DNA: TGTGCCTGGAGTGTACGGTCCTTCTATGGCTACACCTTC; CDR3 protein: CAWSVRSFYGYTF
J gene: TRBJ1-4; D gene: .; clone size: few; V gene: TRBV5-6; CDR3 DNA: TGTGCCAGCAGCTGGGGGGGCAGGGTCCTTGAAAAACTGTTTTTT; CDR3 protein: CASSWGGRVLEKLFF
J gene: TRBJ2-1; D gene: TRBD2; clone size: .; V gene: TRBV7-9; CDR3 DNA: TGTGCCAGCAGCGGGGGGGTAGCGGTTTACAATGAGCAGTTCTTC; CDR3 protein: CASSGGVAVYNEQFF
J gene: TRBJ1-2; D gene: TRBD1; clone size: .; V gene: TRBV5-1; CDR3 DNA: TGCGCCAGCAGCCTAATGGGACAGGGGACGAATGGCTACACCTTC; CDR3 protein: CASSLMGQGTNGYTF
J gene: TRBJ2-7; D gene: .; clone size: .; V gene: TRBV11-2; CDR3 DNA: TGTGCCAGCAGCTTAGATCAATGGGGGGACTTGAGCTACGAGCAGTACTTC; CDR3 protein: CASSLDQWGDLSYEQYF
J gene: TRBJ1-1; D gene: .; clone size: .; V gene: TRBV27; CDR3 DNA: TGTGCCAGCAGTTTCCAGGCGCCGAACACTGAAGCTTTCTTT; CDR3 protein: CASSFQAPNTEAFF
J gene: TRBJ2-5; D gene: TRBD2; clone size: .; V gene: TRBV19; CDR3 DNA: TGTGCCAGTAGTACACTAGCGGGGCAAGAGACCCAGTACTTC; CDR3 protein: CASSTLAGQETQYF
J gene: TRBJ2-1; D gene: .; clone size: .; V gene: TRBV7-2; CDR3 DNA: TGTGCCAGCAGCTCGGAGCCGGCCTACAATGAGCAGTTCTTC; CDR3 protein: CASSSEPAYNEQFF
J gene: TRBJ2-1; D gene: .; clone size: .; V gene: TRBV6-6; CDR3 DNA: TGTGCCATCAGCCTAGGTAATGAGCAGTTCTTC; CDR3 protein: CAISLGNEQFF
J gene: TRBJ2-3; D gene: TRBD2; clone size: .; V gene: TRBV5-1; CDR3 DNA: TGCGCCAGCAGCTTGGCCCCTAGCGGGAGCACAGATACGCAGTATTTT; CDR3 protein: CASSLAPSGSTDTQYF
J gene: TRBJ2-2; D gene: .; clone size: .; V gene: TRBV7-8; CDR3 DNA: TGTGCCAGCAGCTTAGGGACTGCTTTGGGGGAGCTGTTTTTT; CDR3 protein: CASSLGTALGELFF
J gene: TRBJ2-1; D gene: TRBD2; clone size: .; V gene: TRBV11-2; CDR3 DNA: TGTGCCAGCAGCGCGGGGGGAGGATCCTACAATGAGCAGTTCTTC; CDR3 protein: CASSAGGGSYNEQFF
J gene: TRBJ2-7; D gene: TRBD2; clone size: .; V gene: TRBV27; CDR3 DNA: TGTGCCAGCAAAGTGGCAAGCGGGAGCCACGAGCAGTACTTC; CDR3 protein: CASKVASGSHEQYF
J gene: TRBJ1-5; D gene: TRBD1; clone size: .; V gene: TRBV12-5; CDR3 DNA: TGTGCTAGTGGTTTGGACCATGGTAAACCGACAGGGAGGTTTCGTCAGCCCCAGCATTTT; CDR3 protein: CASGLDHGKPTGRFRQPQHF
J gene: TRBJ2-1; D gene: TRBD2; clone size: .; V gene: TRBV15; CDR3 DNA: TGTGCCACCAGCTCTTCCCTGGCGGGACTAGACAATGAGCAGTTCTTC; CDR3 protein: CATSSSLAGLDNEQFF
J gene: TRBJ1-5; D gene: .; clone size: .; V gene: TRBV5-1; CDR3 DNA: TGCGCCAGCAGCTTGGATGTCGGTCCTCCTAATCAGCCCCAGCATTTT; CDR3 protein: CASSLDVGPPNQPQHF